The 2 T cell receptor beta chains listed next were all sequenced from one sample in a study of beta chain features in type 1 diabetes. cDNA synthesis used the whole RNA isolate, giving expressed TCRB sequences. Assay: immunoSEQ multiplex PCR; the TCRdb copy retains only in-frame clones and omits some. This table has roughly 250,000 clones, about 20% appearing once. Findings of the study overall: TCRB CDR3 length was moderately but significantly reduced in all four CD4+ subsets of Type 1 diabetes patients.

These receptors have no identified antigens. The sample taken for sequencing was naive CD4+ T cells from blood. These receptors came from a woman in her thirties or forties with type 1 diabetes.

This clone was seen a few times. This rearrangement joins TRBV7-9 to TRBJ2-6; 7 nucleotides align to TRBD1. V gave up 4 bases and J gave up 0 bases; unmatched junction bases: 9. The CDR3 has 18 residues. From germline, CDR1 is SEHNR and CDR2 FQNEAQ (reference sequence). CDR3 DNA: TGTGCCAGCAGCTCCGGGCCAGGGGGATCCTCTGGGGCCAACGTCCTGACTTTC. It is translated as CASSSGPGGSSGANVLTF.

The genes are TRBV4-3 and TRBJ2-7; 7 nucleotides align to TRBD1. The CDR3 has 16 residues. The germline gives CDR1 LGHNA, CDR2 YSLEER. V shed 0 bases and J 5 bases; nucleotides not matched to a gene: 10. The CDR3: CASSQEVGIGGNEQYF. The CDR3 DNA reads as TGCGCCAGCAGCCAAGAGGTTGGGATAGGGGGCAACGAGCAGTACTTC.